Sequencing of this T cell receptor beta chain was carried out in a study of OX40 agonist ivuxolimab in advanced cancers. Overall study: A diagnosis of hepatocellular carcinoma, melanoma, renal cell or head and neck cancer was present in dose-escalation patients.

Study conclusions and caveats: On average, a greater number of expanded clones characterised CD8+ T cells relative to CD4+. Normalized T-cell clonal expansion was also low in a subset of nonresponders.

Note on this clone: Antigen: not known.

Measured with immunoSEQ multiplex PCR; TCRdb has only the in-frame clones, and not every one. The table records tens of thousands of clones, roughly 80% of them present only once. CDR1 and CDR2 from the germline V gene are SEHNR and FQNEAQ (reference sequence). After removal of 4 bases from V and 4 bases from J, the junction contained 7 bases not matched to a gene. The length of the CDR3 is 15 residues. Sample: CD4+ or CD8+ T cells sorted from blood, taken in a trial of the OX40 agonist ivuxolimab. This chain joins TRBV7-9 and TRBJ2-5; 9 bases align to TRBD2. The clonotype was recovered from an adult with an advanced solid tumor such as melanoma, head and neck, liver or kidney cancer. The CDR3 bases are TGTGCCAGCAGCTCGTCCGGGACTAGCACAGAGACCCAGTACTTC. It specifies CASSSSGTSTETQYF. The entire variable domain, with the rest obtained from reference TRBV7-9 and TRBJ2-5, is as follows: DTGVSQNPRHKITKRGQNVTFRCDPISEHNRLYWYRQTLGQGPEFLTYFQNEAQLEKSRLLSDRFSAERPKGSFSTLEIQRTEQGDSAMYLCASSSSGTSTETQYFGPGTRLLVL.